This paragraph reports one TCR beta chain. The junction departs from germline at one end; a sequencing error may be responsible. The entry originates in a study of blood T cell repertoires in COVID-19. Only in-frame clones appear in the TCRdb table, and some are missing; sequencing was by immunoSEQ multiplex PCR. The data contain more than 95,000 clones, 86% of them singletons. The CDR3 consists of 14 residues. The germline V gene has CDR1 SGHRS and CDR2 YFSETQ. The sample was peripheral blood. The chain employs TRBV5-1 and TRBJ1-1, with D possibly matching TRBD1 (5 bases). The origin of this receptor is a human donor in a cohort sampled during active COVID-19. The CDR3 spells CASSLRQISTEAFF. DNA for the CDR3: TGCGCTAGCAGCCTAAGACAGATCAGCACTGAAGCTTTCTTT. Full variable domain (rest looked up from reference TRBV5-1 and TRBJ1-1): KAGVTQTPRYLIKTRGQQVTLSCSPISGHRSVSWYQQTPGQGLQFLFEYFSETQRNKGNFPGRFSGRQFSNSRSEMNVSTLELGDSALYLCASSLRQISTEAFFGQGTRLTVV.